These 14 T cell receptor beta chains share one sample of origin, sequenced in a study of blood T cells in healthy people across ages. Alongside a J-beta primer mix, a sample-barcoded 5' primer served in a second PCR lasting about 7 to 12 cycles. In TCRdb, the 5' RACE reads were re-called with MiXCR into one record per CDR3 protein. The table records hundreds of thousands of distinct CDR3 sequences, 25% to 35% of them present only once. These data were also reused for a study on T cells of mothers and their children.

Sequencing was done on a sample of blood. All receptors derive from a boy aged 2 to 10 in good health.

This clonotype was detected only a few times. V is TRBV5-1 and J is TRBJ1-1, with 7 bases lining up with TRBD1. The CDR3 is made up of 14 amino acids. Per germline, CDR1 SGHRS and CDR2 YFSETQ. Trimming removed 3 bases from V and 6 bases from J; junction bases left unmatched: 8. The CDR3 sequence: CASSSIDRVAEAFF. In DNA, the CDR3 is TGCGCCAGCAGCTCTATAGACAGGGTAGCTGAAGCTTTCTTT. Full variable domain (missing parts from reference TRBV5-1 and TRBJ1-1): KAGVTQTPRYLIKTRGQQVTLSCSPISGHRSVSWYQQTPGQGLQFLFEYFSETQRNKGNFPGRFSGRQFSNSRSEMNVSTLELGDSALYLCASSSIDRVAEAFFGQGTRLTVV.

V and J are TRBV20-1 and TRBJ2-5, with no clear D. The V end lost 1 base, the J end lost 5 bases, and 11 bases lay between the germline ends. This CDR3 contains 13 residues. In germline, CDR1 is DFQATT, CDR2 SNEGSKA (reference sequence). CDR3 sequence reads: CSARAYIAETQYF. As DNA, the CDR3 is TGCAGTGCTAGAGCTTACATCGCGGAGACCCAGTACTTC.

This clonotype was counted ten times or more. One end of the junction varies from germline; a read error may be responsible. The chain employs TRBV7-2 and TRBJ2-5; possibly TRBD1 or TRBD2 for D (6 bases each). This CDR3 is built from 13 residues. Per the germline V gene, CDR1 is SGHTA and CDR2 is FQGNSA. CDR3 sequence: CASSLEQGGTQYF. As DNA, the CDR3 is TGCGCCAGCAGCTTGGAACAGGGAGGCACCCAGTACTTC. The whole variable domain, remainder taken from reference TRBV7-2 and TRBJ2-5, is GAGVSQSPSNKVTEKGKDVELRCDPISGHTALYWYRQSLGQGLEFLIYFQGNSAPDKSGLPSDRFSAERTGGSVSTLTIQRTQQEDSAVYLCASSLEQGGTQYFGPGTRLLVL.

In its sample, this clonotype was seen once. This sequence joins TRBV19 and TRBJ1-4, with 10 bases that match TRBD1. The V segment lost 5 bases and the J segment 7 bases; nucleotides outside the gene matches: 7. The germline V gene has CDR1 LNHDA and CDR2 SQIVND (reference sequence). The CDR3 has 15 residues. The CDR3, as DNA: TGTGCCAGTAGTTCCCTGGGACAGGGGAGTGAAAAACTGTTTTTT. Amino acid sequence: CASSSLGQGSEKLFF.

This chain's CDR3 is CASSESGTITDTQYF. CDR3 nucleotide sequence: TGCGCCAGCAGTGAGTCAGGGACTATCACAGATACGCAGTATTTT. This rearrangement joins TRBV10-2 to TRBJ2-3; 7 bases are shared with TRBD2. The CDR3 extends over 15 amino acids. With 0 bases clipped from V and 2 bases from J, the junction kept 2 bases outside the gene matches. CDR1 WSHSY and CDR2 SAAADI come from the germline V gene.

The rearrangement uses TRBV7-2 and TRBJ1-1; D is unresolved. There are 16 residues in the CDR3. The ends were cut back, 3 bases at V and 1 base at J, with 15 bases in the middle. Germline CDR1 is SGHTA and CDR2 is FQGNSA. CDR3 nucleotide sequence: TGTGCCAGCAGCTTCCACCTGTCTTTGCAGAACACTGAAGCTTTCTTT. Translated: CASSFHLSLQNTEAFF.

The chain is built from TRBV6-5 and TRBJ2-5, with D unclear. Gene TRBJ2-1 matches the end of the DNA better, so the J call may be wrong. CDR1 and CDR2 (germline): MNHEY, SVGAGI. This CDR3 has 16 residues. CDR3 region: CASSLGGDGVFNEQFF. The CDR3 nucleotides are TGTGCCAGCAGTTTGGGCGGAGACGGAGTATTCAATGAGCAGTTCTTC.

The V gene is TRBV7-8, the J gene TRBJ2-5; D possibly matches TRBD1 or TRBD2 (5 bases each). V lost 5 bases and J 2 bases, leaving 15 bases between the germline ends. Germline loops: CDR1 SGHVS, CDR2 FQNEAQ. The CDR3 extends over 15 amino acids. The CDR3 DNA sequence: TGTGCCAGCAGCCCCCGCGCTGAGGGGCAAGAGACCCAGTACTTC. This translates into CASSPRAEGQETQYF.

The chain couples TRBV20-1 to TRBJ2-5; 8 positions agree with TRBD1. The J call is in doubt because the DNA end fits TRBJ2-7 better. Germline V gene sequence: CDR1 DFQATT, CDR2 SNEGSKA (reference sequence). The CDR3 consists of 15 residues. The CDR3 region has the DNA TGCAGTGCCTCCCCACCCCAGGGGGCACTTTACGAGCAGTACTTC. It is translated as CSASPPQGALYEQYF.

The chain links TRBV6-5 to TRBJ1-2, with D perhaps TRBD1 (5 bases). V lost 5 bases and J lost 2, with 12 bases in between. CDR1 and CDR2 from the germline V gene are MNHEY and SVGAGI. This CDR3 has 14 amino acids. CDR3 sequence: CASSERQINYGYTF. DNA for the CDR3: TGTGCCAGCAGTGAACGACAGATAAACTATGGCTACACCTTC.

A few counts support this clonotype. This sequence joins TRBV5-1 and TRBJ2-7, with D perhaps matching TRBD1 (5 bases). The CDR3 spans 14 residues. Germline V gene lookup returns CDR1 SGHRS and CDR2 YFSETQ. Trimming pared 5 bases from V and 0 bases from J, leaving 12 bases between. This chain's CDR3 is CASRDTGSSYEQYF. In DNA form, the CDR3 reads TGCGCCAGCAGGGACACCGGGTCCTCCTACGAGCAGTACTTC.

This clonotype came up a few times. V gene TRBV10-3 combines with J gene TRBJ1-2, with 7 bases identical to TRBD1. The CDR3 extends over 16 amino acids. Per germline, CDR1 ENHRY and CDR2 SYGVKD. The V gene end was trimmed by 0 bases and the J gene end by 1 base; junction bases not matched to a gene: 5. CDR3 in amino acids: CAISESTGANNYGYTF. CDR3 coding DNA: TGTGCCATCAGTGAGTCTACAGGGGCAAATAACTATGGCTACACCTTC.

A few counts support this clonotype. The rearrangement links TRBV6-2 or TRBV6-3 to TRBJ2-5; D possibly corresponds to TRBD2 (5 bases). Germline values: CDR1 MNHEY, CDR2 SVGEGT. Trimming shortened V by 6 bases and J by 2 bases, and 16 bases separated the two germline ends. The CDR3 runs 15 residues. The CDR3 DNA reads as TGTGCCAGCAGCCCCATAGGACTTGATCAAGAGACCCAGTACTTC. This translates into CASSPIGLDQETQYF.

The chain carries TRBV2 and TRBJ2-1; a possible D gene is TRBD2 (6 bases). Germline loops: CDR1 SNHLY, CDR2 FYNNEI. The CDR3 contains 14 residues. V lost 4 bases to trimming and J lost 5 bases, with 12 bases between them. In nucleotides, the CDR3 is TGTGCCAGCAGTGGGTCTAGCGCTAACAATGAGCAGTTCTTC. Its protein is CASSGSSANNEQFF.